This TCR beta chain appears in the sequencing data of a study of shared clonotypes between healthy human individuals. Study observations and caveats: The four-donor shared clonotypes exceeded non-shared clonotypes in generation probability, with non-shared ones scoring lower. Estimated richness values were generally larger in naive subsets than in memory subsets.

Source study methods: ImmunoSEQ yielded junction-only sequences lacking quality scores, so filtering differed. Generated by immunoSEQ multiplex PCR, the TCRdb table keeps only in-frame clones and is missing some. V, J and clone size were drawn from that table, and D and trimming were deduced from the DNA. This table has about 2 million clones, over 85% appearing once. Naive CD8 populations comprised CD45RO-negative cells positively selected for CCR7, excluding terminally differentiated effector memory CD45RA+ cells. Each sample came from a Caucasian adult donor living in Nashville, Tennessee. The V gene's germline CDR1 is MNHEY and CDR2 SMNVEV (reference sequence). The CDR3 covers 17 residues. The V end was cut by 3 bases, the J end by 2 bases, with 17 bases between. Concerning this clone: No antigen is known for it.

The sequence was collected from a man aged 18 to 29 in good health. Sequencing input: naive CD8+ T cells sorted from blood. The V and J genes are TRBV27 and TRBJ1-5, with TRBD1 as a possible D gene (5 bases). CDR3 amino acids: CASSFPGPPGGNQPQHF. CDR3 nucleotides: TGTGCCAGCAGTTTCCCGGGACCTCCCGGAGGCAATCAGCCCCAGCATTTT.